Listed below are T cell receptor beta chains from one sample, sequenced in a study of beta chain features in type 1 diabetes. Assay used: immunoSEQ multiplex PCR; TCRdb lists only in-frame clones, some missing. Seen here are roughly 400,000 clones, over 9% observed once, and the top ten hold about 0.6%. Sequenced: central memory CD4+ T cells from blood. The receptors were sampled from a man aged 25-45 years with type 1 diabetes. The CDR3 runs from the conserved cysteine through the conserved F or W. The D gene is left open where the match is weak. Size is stated for part of the rows, as once, few or many counts, or as a class when the clone is expanded.

>-|TRBV7-9|TRBJ2-6|-
CASSLARGRVDVLTF
TGTGCCAGCAGCTTAGCGAGGGGCAGAGTAGACGTCCTGACTTTC
>-|TRBV4-3|TRBJ1-2|few
CASSRDGGPRDYGYTF
TGCGCCAGCAGCCGGGACGGGGGCCCAAGGGACTATGGCTACACCTTC
>-|TRBV28|TRBJ2-1|few
CASSLGYNEQFF
TGTGCCAGCAGTTTGGGATACAATGAGCAGTTCTTC
>TRBD1|TRBV7-2|TRBJ1-4|few
CASSLIPGQGNEKLFF
TGTGCCAGCAGCTTGATCCCGGGACAGGGAAATGAAAAACTGTTTTTT
>TRBD1|TRBV4-2|TRBJ2-2|-
CASSHPPQGQGVNTGELFF
TGTGCCAGCAGCCACCCCCCGCAGGGACAGGGGGTGAACACCGGGGAGCTGTTTTTT
>-|TRBV7-2|TRBJ1-2|few
CASSWGGAGYGYTF
TGTGCCAGCAGCTGGGGGGGTGCGGGTTATGGCTACACCTTC
>-|TRBV7-2|TRBJ2-7|-
CASSLAAGGAYEQYF
TGTGCCAGCAGCTTAGCAGCAGGAGGCGCCTACGAGCAGTACTTC
>-|TRBV18|TRBJ1-1|few
CASSPLGQIDAEAFF
TGTGCCAGCTCACCCCTTGGACAGATCGACGCTGAAGCTTTCTTT
>TRBD1|TRBV18|TRBJ2-5|-
CASSPRTTGQGETQYF
TGTGCCAGCTCACCCCGAACTACCGGACAGGGGGAGACCCAGTACTTC
>-|TRBV5-1|TRBJ2-5|few
CASSYTGASETQYF
TGCGCCAGCAGCTATACGGGGGCTTCGGAGACCCAGTACTTC
>-|TRBV11-3|TRBJ1-1|few
CASSLTASNTEAFF
TGTGCCAGCAGCCTGACTGCCTCGAACACTGAAGCTTTCTTT
>-|TRBV21-1|TRBJ2-3|many
CASNPRSALTDTQYF
TGTGCCAGCAATCCTAGGAGCGCCCTCACAGATACGCAGTATTTT
>-|TRBV27|TRBJ2-7|few
CASSSPEGARYEQYF
TGTGCCAGCAGTTCCCCGGAGGGGGCGCGATACGAGCAGTACTTC
>TRBD2|TRBV11-3|TRBJ2-2|few
CASSLTGGHGGELFF
TGTGCCAGCAGCTTAACGGGAGGGCATGGCGGGGAGCTGTTTTTT
>-|TRBV6-1|TRBJ1-5|few
CASSVGGIDQPQHF
TGTGCCAGCAGTGTTGGGGGGATCGATCAGCCCCAGCATTTT
>TRBD1|TRBV28|TRBJ1-2|few
CASRWRQGYGYTF
TGTGCCAGCAGGTGGAGACAGGGCTATGGCTACACCTTC
>-|TRBV28|TRBJ1-5|-
CASSLRGGSNQPQHF
TGTGCCAGCAGTTTGAGGGGGGGTAGCAATCAGCCCCAGCATTTT
>-|TRBV11-2|TRBJ1-5|-
CASSLDEVEPQHF
TGTGCCAGCAGCTTAGATGAGGTTGAGCCCCAGCATTTT
>TRBD2|TRBV27|TRBJ2-7|few
CASSSVAAGEDEQYF
TGTGCCAGCAGTTCGGTCGCAGCGGGAGAAGATGAGCAGTACTTC
>TRBD1|TRBV6-6|TRBJ2-1|few
CASNPGTGEHNEQFF
TGTGCCAGCAACCCCGGGACAGGGGAACACAATGAGCAGTTCTTC
>-|TRBV14|TRBJ2-4|few
CASSHNLGGSAKNIQYF
TGTGCCAGCAGCCATAATCTGGGGGGCAGCGCCAAAAACATTCAGTACTTC
>TRBD2|TRBV7-2|TRBJ2-5|few
CASSLVASGSGETQYF
TGTGCCAGCAGCTTAGTCGCTAGCGGGAGCGGGGAGACCCAGTACTTC
>-|TRBV7-9|TRBJ2-4|-
CASSLAGVAKNIQYF
TGTGCCAGCAGCTTAGCAGGGGTAGCCAAAAACATTCAGTACTTC
>-|TRBV28|TRBJ1-2|-
CASSFSQDYGYTF
TGTGCCAGCAGTTTCTCCCAGGACTATGGCTACACCTTC
>-|TRBV30|TRBJ2-3|few
CAWDGHPSTDTQYF
TGTGCCTGGGACGGACATCCTAGCACAGATACGCAGTATTTT
>-|TRBV27|TRBJ2-5|-
CASSLIRGETQYF
TGTGCCAGCAGTTTAATCAGGGGAGAGACCCAGTACTTC
>-|TRBV19|TRBJ1-4|-
CATLDSFNEKLFF
TGTGCCACCCTGGACAGCTTCAATGAAAAACTGTTTTTT
>TRBD2|TRBV6-5|TRBJ2-7|-
CASRTSGYEQYF
TGTGCCAGCAGGACTAGCGGCTACGAGCAGTACTTC
>-|TRBV29-1|TRBJ2-5|few
CSVVVGSETQYF
TGCAGCGTTGTAGTGGGGTCAGAGACCCAGTACTTC
>TRBD2|TRBV19|TRBJ2-2|few
CASSFTSGRATGELFF
TGTGCCAGTAGTTTTACTAGCGGGCGGGCCACCGGGGAGCTGTTTTTT
>TRBD1|TRBV5-4|TRBJ2-5|-
CASSSGTEETQYF
TGTGCCAGCAGCTCCGGGACAGAAGAGACCCAGTACTTC
>TRBD1|TRBV30|TRBJ2-1|few
CAWSLTGEGEQFF
TGTGCCTGGAGCTTGACAGGGGAAGGTGAGCAGTTCTTC
>-|TRBV21-1|TRBJ2-1|few
CASSKNKGNSEQFF
TGTGCCAGCAGCAAAAATAAGGGAAATTCTGAGCAGTTCTTC
>TRBD1|TRBV4-3|TRBJ2-6|many
CASSPQGGSSGANVLTF
TGCGCCAGCAGCCCACAGGGGGGTAGCTCTGGGGCCAACGTCCTGACTTTC
>-|TRBV18|TRBJ2-1|-
CASSPTGYNEQFF
TGTGCCAGCTCACCCACGGGTTACAATGAGCAGTTCTTC
>-|TRBV28|TRBJ2-1|many
CASTAGSYNEQFF
TGTGCCAGCACCGCTGGGAGCTACAATGAGCAGTTCTTC
>-|TRBV7-6|TRBJ2-1|many
CASSLSTDNEQFF
TGTGCCAGCAGCTTATCGACAGACAATGAGCAGTTCTTC
>-|TRBV6-4|TRBJ2-7|many
CASSADRTSYEQYF
TGTGCCAGCAGTGCTGACAGGACTTCCTACGAGCAGTACTTC
>-|TRBV6-5|TRBJ2-5|-
CAIRETREVETQYF
TGTGCCATCAGGGAGACTAGAGAAGTAGAGACCCAGTACTTC
>-|TRBV11-2|TRBJ1-4|many
CASALRVGEKLFF
TGTGCCAGCGCCCTCAGGGTCGGTGAAAAACTGTTTTTT
>-|TRBV7-3|TRBJ2-7|-
CASSLVRTAGLYEQYF
TGTGCCAGCAGCTTAGTACGGACAGCCGGATTGTACGAGCAGTACTTC